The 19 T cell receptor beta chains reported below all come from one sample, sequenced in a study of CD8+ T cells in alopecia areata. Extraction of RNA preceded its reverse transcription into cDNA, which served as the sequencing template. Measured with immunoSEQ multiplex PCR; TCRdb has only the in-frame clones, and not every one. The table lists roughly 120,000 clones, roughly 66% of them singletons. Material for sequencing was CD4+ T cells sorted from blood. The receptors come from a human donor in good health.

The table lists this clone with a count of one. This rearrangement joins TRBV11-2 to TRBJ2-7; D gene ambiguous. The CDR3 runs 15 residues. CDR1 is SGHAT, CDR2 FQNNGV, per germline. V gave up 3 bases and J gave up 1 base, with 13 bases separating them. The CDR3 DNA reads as TGTGCCAGCAGCTTCAGTATCGGAGATTCCTACGAGCAGTACTTC. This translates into CASSFSIGDSYEQYF.

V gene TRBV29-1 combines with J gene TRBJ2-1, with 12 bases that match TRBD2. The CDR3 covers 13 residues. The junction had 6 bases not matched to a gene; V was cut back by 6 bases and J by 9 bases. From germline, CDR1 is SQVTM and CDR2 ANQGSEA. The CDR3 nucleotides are TGCAGCGTCCTAGCGGGGGGGCATGGTGAGCAGTTCTTC. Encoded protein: CSVLAGGHGEQFF.

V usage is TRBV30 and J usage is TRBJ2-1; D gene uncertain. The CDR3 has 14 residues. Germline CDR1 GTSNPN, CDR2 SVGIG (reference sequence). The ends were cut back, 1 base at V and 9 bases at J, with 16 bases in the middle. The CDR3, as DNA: TGTGCCTGGAGTGGACCCAAAAGAGATGGTGAGCAGTTCTTC. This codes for CAWSGPKRDGEQFF.

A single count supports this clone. CDR3 residues: CASSEALLISGANVLTF. CDR3 DNA sequence: TGTGCCAGCTCTGAGGCCCTGCTGATCTCTGGGGCCAACGTCCTGACTTTC. The chain couples TRBV5-6 to TRBJ2-6; D uncertain. The V and J ends lost 7 bases and 0 bases respectively, with 17 bases between them. Germline lookup yields CDR1 SGHDT and CDR2 YYEEEE. The CDR3 contains 17 residues.

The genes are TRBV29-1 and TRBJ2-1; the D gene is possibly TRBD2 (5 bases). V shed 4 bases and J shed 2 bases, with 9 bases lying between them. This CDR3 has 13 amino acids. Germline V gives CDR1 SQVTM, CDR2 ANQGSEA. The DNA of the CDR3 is TGCAGCGTTGGAAGGACTGCCTACAATGAGCAGTTCTTC. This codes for CSVGRTAYNEQFF.

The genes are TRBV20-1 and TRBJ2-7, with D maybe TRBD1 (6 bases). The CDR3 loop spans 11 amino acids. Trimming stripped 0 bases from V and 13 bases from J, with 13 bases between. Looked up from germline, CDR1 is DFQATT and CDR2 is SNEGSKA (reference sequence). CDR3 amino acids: CSARERDTDYF. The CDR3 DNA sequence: TGCAGTGCTAGAGAACGGGACACGGATTACTTC.

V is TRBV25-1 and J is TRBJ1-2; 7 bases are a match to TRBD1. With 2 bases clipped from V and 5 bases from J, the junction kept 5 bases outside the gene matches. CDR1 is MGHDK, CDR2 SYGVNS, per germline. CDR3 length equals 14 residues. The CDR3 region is CASSEQGGGYGYTF. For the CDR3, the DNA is TGTGCCAGCAGTGAACAAGGGGGCGGGTATGGCTACACCTTC.

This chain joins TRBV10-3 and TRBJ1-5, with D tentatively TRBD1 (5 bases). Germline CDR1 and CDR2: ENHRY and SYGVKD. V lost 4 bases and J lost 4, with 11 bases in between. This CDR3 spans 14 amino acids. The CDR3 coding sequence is TGTGCCATCAGTGCTGGAGGGGTTAATCAGCCCCAGCATTTT. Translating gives CAISAGGVNQPQHF.

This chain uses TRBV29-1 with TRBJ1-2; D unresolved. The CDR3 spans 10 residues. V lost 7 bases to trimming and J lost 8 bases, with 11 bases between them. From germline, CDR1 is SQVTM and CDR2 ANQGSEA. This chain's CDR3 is CSGDPWGYTF. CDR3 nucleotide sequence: TGCAGCGGAGACCCTTGGGGCTACACCTTC.

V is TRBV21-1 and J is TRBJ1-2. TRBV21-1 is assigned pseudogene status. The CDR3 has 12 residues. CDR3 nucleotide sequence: TGTGCCAGCAGCAAAGAGGAATATGGCTACACCTTC. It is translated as CASSKEEYGYTF.

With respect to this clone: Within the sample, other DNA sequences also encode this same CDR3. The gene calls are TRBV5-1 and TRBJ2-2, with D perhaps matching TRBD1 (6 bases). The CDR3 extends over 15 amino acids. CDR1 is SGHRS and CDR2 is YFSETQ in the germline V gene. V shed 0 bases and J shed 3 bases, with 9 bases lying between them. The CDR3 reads CASSLGHRDTGELFF. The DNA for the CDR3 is TGCGCCAGCAGCTTGGGACACAGGGACACCGGGGAGCTGTTTTTT. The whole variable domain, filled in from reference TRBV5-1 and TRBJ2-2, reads KAGVTQTPRYLIKTRGQQVTLSCSPISGHRSVSWYQQTPGQGLQFLFEYFSETQRNKGNFPGRFSGRQFSNSRSEMNVSTLELGDSALYLCASSLGHRDTGELFFGEGSRLTVL.

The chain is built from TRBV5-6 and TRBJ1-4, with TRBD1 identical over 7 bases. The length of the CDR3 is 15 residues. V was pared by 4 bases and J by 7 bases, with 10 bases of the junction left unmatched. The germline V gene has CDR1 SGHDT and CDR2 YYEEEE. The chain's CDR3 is CASSVDRQGSEKLFF. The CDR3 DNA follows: TGTGCCAGCAGCGTGGACAGGCAAGGGTCTGAAAAACTGTTTTTT. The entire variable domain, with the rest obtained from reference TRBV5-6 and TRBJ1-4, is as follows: DAGVTQSPTHLIKTRGQQVTLRCSPKSGHDTVSWYQQALGQGPQFIFQYYEEEERQRGNFPDRFSGHQFPNYSSELNVNALLLGDSALYLCASSVDRQGSEKLFFGSGTQLSVL.

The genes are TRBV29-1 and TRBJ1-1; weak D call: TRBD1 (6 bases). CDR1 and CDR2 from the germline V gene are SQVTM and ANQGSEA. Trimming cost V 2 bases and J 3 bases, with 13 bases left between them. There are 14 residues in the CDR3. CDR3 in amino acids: CSVEQRGWDTEAFF. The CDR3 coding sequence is TGCAGCGTTGAACAGAGGGGGTGGGACACTGAAGCTTTCTTT.

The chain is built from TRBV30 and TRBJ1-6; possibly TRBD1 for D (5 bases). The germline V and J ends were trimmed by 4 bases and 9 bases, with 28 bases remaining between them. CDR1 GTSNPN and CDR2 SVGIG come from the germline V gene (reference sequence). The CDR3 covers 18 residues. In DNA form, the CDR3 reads TGTGCCTGGACCATGAGGTGGGGTCGCCGCCTGGGGGGTTCACCCCTCCACTTT. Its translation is CAWTMRWGRRLGGSPLHF. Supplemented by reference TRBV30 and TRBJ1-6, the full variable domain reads SQTIHQWPATLVQPVGSPLSLECTVEGTSNPNLYWYRQAAGRGLQLLFYSVGIGQISSEVPQNLSASRPQDRQFILSSKKLLLSDSGFYLCAWTMRWGRRLGGSPLHFGNGTRLTVT.

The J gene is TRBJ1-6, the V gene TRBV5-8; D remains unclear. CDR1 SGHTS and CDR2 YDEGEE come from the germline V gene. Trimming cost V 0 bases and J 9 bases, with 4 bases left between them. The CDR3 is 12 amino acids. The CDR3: CASSLASSPLHF. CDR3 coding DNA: TGTGCCAGCAGCTTGGCCTCTTCACCCCTCCACTTT. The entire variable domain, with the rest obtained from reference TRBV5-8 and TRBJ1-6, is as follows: EAGVTQSPTHLIKTRGQQATLRCSPISGHTSVYWYQQALGLGLQFLLWYDEGEERNRGNFPPRFSGRQFPNYSSELNVNALELEDSALYLCASSLASSPLHFGNGTRLTVT.

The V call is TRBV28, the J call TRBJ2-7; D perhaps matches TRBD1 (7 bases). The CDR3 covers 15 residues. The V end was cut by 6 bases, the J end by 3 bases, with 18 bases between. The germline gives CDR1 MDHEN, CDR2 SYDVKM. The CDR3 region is CASRPRDRLVYEQYF. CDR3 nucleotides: TGTGCCAGCAGACCCCGGGACAGACTAGTCTACGAGCAGTACTTC.

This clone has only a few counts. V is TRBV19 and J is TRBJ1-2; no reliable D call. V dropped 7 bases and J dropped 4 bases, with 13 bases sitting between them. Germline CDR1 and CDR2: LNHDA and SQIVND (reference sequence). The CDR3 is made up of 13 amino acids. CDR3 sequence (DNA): TGTGCCAGTAACCGGGGTCTCACCTATGGCTACACCTTC. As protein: CASNRGLTYGYTF.

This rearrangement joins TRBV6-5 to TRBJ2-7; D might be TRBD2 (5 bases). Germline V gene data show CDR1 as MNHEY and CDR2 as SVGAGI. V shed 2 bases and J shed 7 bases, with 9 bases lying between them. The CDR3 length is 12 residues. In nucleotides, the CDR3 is TGTGCCAGCAGTTACGGTAGCGATGAGCAGTACTTC. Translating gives CASSYGSDEQYF.

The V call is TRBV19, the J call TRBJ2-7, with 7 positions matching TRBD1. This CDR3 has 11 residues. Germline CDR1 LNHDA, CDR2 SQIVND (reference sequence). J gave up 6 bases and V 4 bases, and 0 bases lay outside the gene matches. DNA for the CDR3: TGTGCCAGTAGTAACAGGGGCGAGCAGTACTTC. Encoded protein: CASSNRGEQYF.